These 5 T cell receptor beta chains were all obtained from the same sample, sequenced in a study of blood T cells in healthy people across ages (dated by TCRdb to about 2015). Libraries came from 5' RACE. Data came from an Illumina HiSeq 2500. A second PCR of roughly 6 to 12 cycles was run with a J-beta primer mix and a sample-barcoded 5' primer. TCRdb applied fastp at Q25 and MiXCR to the public reads, then kept only in-frame beta chains. All rows with the same CDR3 protein become a single entry with the most common DNA and genes. The sample table lists about 1.8 million distinct CDR3 sequences, less than 50% of them with a count of one. 2% to 2.5% of the sample comes from the top ten. Source material: blood. The receptor set was obtained from a woman aged 35 to 49 in good health.

The V call is TRBV6-5, the J call TRBJ1-2, with D maybe TRBD1 (6 bases). Trimming took off 0 bases at V and 8 bases at J, with 16 bases between the two ends. The CDR3 is made up of 15 amino acids. Germline-derived CDR1 and CDR2 are MNHEY and SVGAGI. CDR3 in amino acids: CASSYSRGSHRGYTF. As DNA, the CDR3 is TGTGCCAGCAGTTACTCGAGGGGGTCACACCGGGGCTACACCTTC.

The chain couples TRBV6-5 to TRBJ2-3; tentatively, D is TRBD2 (6 bases). Germline V lookup: CDR1 MNHEY, CDR2 SVGAGI. Trimming removed 4 bases at V and 5 bases at J, with 19 bases between. This CDR3 comprises 16 residues. The CDR3 bases are TGTGCCAGCAGTTCCCCTCGGGGGTTAGTAGGAGATACGCAGTATTTT. Protein sequence: CASSSPRGLVGDTQYF.

CDR3 sequence: CASSWSAGTSFYEQYF. The CDR3 nucleotides read TGTGCCAGCAGCTGGTCCGCCGGGACTTCTTTCTACGAGCAGTACTTC. This chain links TRBV7-9 with TRBJ2-7; possible D gene TRBD2, 6 bases. With 4 bases removed from V and 3 bases from J, the gap between germline ends came to 19 bases. The CDR3 has 16 amino acids. CDR1 is SEHNR and CDR2 is FQNEAQ in the germline V gene (reference sequence). The entire variable domain, with the rest obtained from reference TRBV7-9 and TRBJ2-7, is as follows: DTGVSQNPRHKITKRGQNVTFRCDPISEHNRLYWYRQTLGQGPEFLTYFQNEAQLEKSRLLSDRFSAERPKGSFSTLEIQRTEQGDSAMYLCASSWSAGTSFYEQYFGPGTRLTVT.

This rearrangement joins TRBV10-3 to TRBJ2-7, with 9 bases identical to TRBD1. Gene TRBJ2-5 matches the end of the DNA better, so the J call may be wrong. CDR3 size: 15 residues. CDR1 and CDR2 from the germline V gene are ENHRY and SYGVKD. The CDR3: CAISEPGTGRETQYF. CDR3 coding DNA: TGTGCCATCAGTGAGCCAGGGACAGGGAGGGAGACCCAGTACTTC.

J is TRBJ2-1 and V is TRBV20-1; TRBD2 aligns across 10 bases. The CDR3 runs to 14 residues. Germline V gives CDR1 DFQATT, CDR2 SNEGSKA (reference sequence). V lost 5 bases, J lost 4 bases, and 5 bases stayed unmatched. CDR3 amino acids: CSAPVTSGYNEQFF. CDR3 DNA sequence: TGCAGTGCTCCGGTGACTAGCGGGTACAATGAGCAGTTCTTC.